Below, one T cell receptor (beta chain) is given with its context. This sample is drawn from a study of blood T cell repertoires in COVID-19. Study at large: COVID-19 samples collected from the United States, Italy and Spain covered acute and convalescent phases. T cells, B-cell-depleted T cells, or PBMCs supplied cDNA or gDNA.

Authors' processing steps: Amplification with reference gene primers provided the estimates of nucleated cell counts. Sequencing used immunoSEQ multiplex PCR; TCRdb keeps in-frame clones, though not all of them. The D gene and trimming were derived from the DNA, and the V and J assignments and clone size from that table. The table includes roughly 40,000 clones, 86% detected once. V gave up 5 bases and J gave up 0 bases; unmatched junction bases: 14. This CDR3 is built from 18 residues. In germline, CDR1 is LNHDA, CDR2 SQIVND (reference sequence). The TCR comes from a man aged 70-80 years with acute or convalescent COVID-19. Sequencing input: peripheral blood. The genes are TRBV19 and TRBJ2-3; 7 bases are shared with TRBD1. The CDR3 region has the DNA TGTGCCAGTAGTGTCCGGGACAGAGAAATTCCTAGCACAGATACGCAGTATTTT. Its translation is CASSVRDREIPSTDTQYF.